In its sample, the clone carrying this TCR beta chain was seen once. The data derive from a study of blood T cell repertoires in COVID-19. As for the study in general: Sites across the United States, Italy and Spain contributed samples from acute and convalescent COVID-19.

Clones were sequenced by immunoSEQ multiplex PCR, and TCRdb holds only the in-frame ones, with some missing. The sample has a few hundred thousand clones, 90% seen once. The CDR3 covers 15 residues. Germline CDR1 and CDR2: LGHDT and YNNKEL (reference sequence). V lost 3 bases to trimming and J lost 6 bases, with 15 bases between them. This TCR derives from a woman aged 60-75 years with COVID-19, enrolled during active disease. Sequencing was carried out using peripheral blood. This sequence joins TRBV3-1 (or the pseudogene TRBV3-2) and TRBJ1-5, with unresolved D. CDR3 in DNA: TGTGCCAGCAGCCAGAGTAAGTTCCCGGTTCAGCCCCAGCATTTT. Translated, it gives CASSQSKFPVQPQHF.